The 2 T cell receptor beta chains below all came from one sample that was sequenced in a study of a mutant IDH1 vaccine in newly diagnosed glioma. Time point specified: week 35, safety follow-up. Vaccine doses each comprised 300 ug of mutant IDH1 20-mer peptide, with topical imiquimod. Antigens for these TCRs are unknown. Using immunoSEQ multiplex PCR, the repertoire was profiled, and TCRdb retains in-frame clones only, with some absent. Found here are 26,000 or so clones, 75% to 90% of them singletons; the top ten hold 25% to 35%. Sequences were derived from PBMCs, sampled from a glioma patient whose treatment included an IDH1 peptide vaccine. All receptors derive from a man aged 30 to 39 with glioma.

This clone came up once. The CDR3 is CASSRGAYEQYF. In DNA, the CDR3 is TGTGCCAGCAGTCGAGGGGCTTACGAGCAGTACTTC. The chain links TRBV6-5 to TRBJ2-7, with D possibly being TRBD1 or TRBD2 (5 bases each). The germline CDR1 and CDR2 sequences are MNHEY and SVGAGI. Between the trimmed V and J ends, which lost 5 bases and 4 bases, there was a span of 9 bases. The CDR3 runs to 12 residues.

The CDR3: CAGQGSTNEKLFF. The CDR3 DNA reads as TGTGCCGGCCAGGGGTCAACTAATGAAAAACTGTTTTTT. This sequence joins TRBV2 and TRBJ1-4, with D perhaps matching TRBD1 (6 bases). CDR1 is SNHLY and CDR2 is FYNNEI in the germline V gene. The CDR3 covers 13 residues. V was shortened by 11 bases and J by 0 bases, with 10 bases between the two germline ends.